Each of the 26 T cell receptor beta chains below was sequenced from the same sample in a study of Ad26.COV2.S vaccination and SARS-CoV-2 variants. This sample's treatment: roughly 20 received Ad26.COV2.S at low or high dose, single or two shots; several received placebo; per-sample allocation not given. Sampling occurred on day 63 after the first vaccine or placebo injection. Profiling relied on immunoSEQ multiplex PCR, and the TCRdb table lists in-frame clones only, not all of them. This sample has around 350,000 clones; roughly 81% occur once, and the top ten carry 2.5% to 3.5%. The starting material was peripheral blood, obtained in a trial of Ad26.COV2.S vaccine versus placebo. Receptors were obtained from a person between 18 and 65 years old who received the Ad26.COV2.S COVID-19 vaccine or a placebo.

This clone was counted a few times. This sample includes further DNA sequences coding for the same CDR3. The chain combines TRBV4-1 with TRBJ1-5, with D uncertain. There are 14 residues in the CDR3. Trimming removed 0 bases from V and 2 bases from J, with 5 bases in between. The germline gives CDR1 MGHRA, CDR2 YSYEKL. CDR3 nucleotide sequence: TGCGCCAGCAGCCAAGATAGGGGCAATCAGCCCCAGCATTTT. As protein: CASSQDRGNQPQHF.

This chain connects TRBV30 to TRBJ1-2, with a possible D match to TRBD1 (6 bases). V lost 3 bases and J lost 4, with 18 bases in between. The germline gives CDR1 GTSNPN, CDR2 SVGIG (reference sequence). The CDR3 length is 15 residues. The CDR3: CAWRPSGAGGYGYTF. In DNA form, the CDR3 reads TGTGCCTGGAGACCCTCAGGGGCCGGTGGCTATGGCTACACCTTC.

The gene calls are TRBV11-2 and TRBJ1-6; D gene ambiguous. Germline CDR1 SGHAT, CDR2 FQNNGV. V was pared by 3 bases and J by 9 bases, with 9 bases between. The CDR3 covers 13 residues. CDR3 in amino acids: CASSFEGRSPLHF. The CDR3 bases are TGTGCCAGCAGCTTCGAGGGTCGTTCACCCCTCCACTTT.

CDR3: CASLSRGDIQYF. Here the CDR3 DNA reads TGTGCAAGTCTCTCCCGAGGTGACATTCAGTACTTC. The rearrangement links TRBV12-2 to TRBJ2-4; TRBD2 is the table's D call, not checked against the DNA. TRBV12-2 is shown as a pseudogene. The CDR3 extends over 12 amino acids.

The chain recombines TRBV28 with TRBJ1-1; unclear D gene. V was clipped by 4 bases and J by 1 base, with 13 bases between them. CDR1 MDHEN and CDR2 SYDVKM come from the germline V gene. This CDR3 has 15 residues. CDR3 in amino acids: CASSSITFGNTEAFF. CDR3 DNA: TGTGCCAGCAGTTCGATAACGTTTGGGAACACTGAAGCTTTCTTT.

The chain recombines TRBV11-2 with TRBJ2-3; 12 nucleotides align to TRBD2. The CDR3 extends over 16 amino acids. Trimming at V came to 5 bases and at J to 2 bases, leaving 5 bases not matched to a gene. Germline V gene sequence: CDR1 SGHAT, CDR2 FQNNGV. DNA of the CDR3: TGTGCCAGCAGCGTGACTAGCGGGGGAGTCACAGATACGCAGTATTTT. Amino acids: CASSVTSGGVTDTQYF.

The chain carries TRBV29-1 and TRBJ2-5, with a possible D match to TRBD1 (5 bases). The V end was cut by 5 bases, the J end by 2 bases, with 6 bases between. Germline loops: CDR1 SQVTM, CDR2 ANQGSEA. This CDR3 is built from 11 residues. CDR3 sequence: CSVRQQETQYF. CDR3 in DNA: TGCAGCGTTCGACAGCAAGAGACCCAGTACTTC.

This chain connects TRBV29-1 to TRBJ2-7; D not resolved. The CDR3 is made up of 11 amino acids. V lost 4 bases and J 3 bases, leaving 7 bases between the germline ends. CDR1 is SQVTM and CDR2 is ANQGSEA in the germline V gene. The DNA of the CDR3 is TGCAGCGTTGTTGGGCACTACGAGCAGTACTTC. Its protein product is CSVVGHYEQYF.

The V gene is TRBV18, the J gene TRBJ1-1; D uncertain. Germline values: CDR1 KGHSH, CDR2 LQKENI. The CDR3 length is 13 residues. Trimming removed 2 bases from V and 5 bases from J, with 9 bases in between. This CDR3 reads CASSPKSETEAFF. CDR3 DNA: TGTGCCAGCTCACCAAAATCCGAAACTGAAGCTTTCTTT.

The CDR3 DNA is TGTGCCAGCAGCACCACCGCCTACGAGCAGTACTTC. Amino acid sequence: CASSTTAYEQYF. The J gene is TRBJ2-7, the V gene TRBV7-2; no firm D call. This CDR3 comprises 12 residues. In germline, CDR1 is SGHTA, CDR2 FQGNSA. The V gene lost 5 bases and the J gene lost 2 bases, with 7 bases spanning the gap.

This chain uses TRBV12-3 or TRBV12-4 with TRBJ2-7, with D tentatively TRBD1 (6 bases). Trimming left V 7 bases short and J 1 base short, with 11 bases between. The CDR3 totals 13 residues. The CDR3 DNA sequence: TGTGCCAGCACACTAGACAGGTCCTACGAGCAGTACTTC. Translation: CASTLDRSYEQYF.

The gene calls are TRBV29-1 and TRBJ2-2; D is ambiguous. From germline, CDR1 is SQVTM and CDR2 ANQGSEA. Trimming took off 3 bases at V and 0 bases at J, with 5 bases between the two ends. This CDR3 has 13 amino acids. The CDR3 DNA sequence: TGCAGCGTTGAGGCGACGAACACCGGGGAGCTGTTTTTT. It translates to CSVEATNTGELFF.

In this sample, this clone turned up a few times. The chain carries TRBV6-5 and TRBJ2-7; TRBD1 aligns across 7 bases. The trim removed 8 bases at V and 3 bases at J, leaving 4 bases unmatched. CDR3 length: 12 amino acids. The germline V gene encodes CDR1 MNHEY and CDR2 SVGAGI. CDR3 sequence reads: CASRDSRYEQYF. The CDR3 bases are TGTGCCAGCCGGGACAGCCGCTACGAGCAGTACTTC.

The J gene is TRBJ1-2, the V gene TRBV6-5, with 9 bases that match TRBD1. CDR1 and CDR2 from the germline V gene are MNHEY and SVGAGI. CDR3 length: 15 amino acids. V was pared by 3 bases and J by 3 bases, with 5 bases of the junction left unmatched. The CDR3 DNA is TGTGCCAGCAGTTATAAACAGGGGGCCGACTATGGCTACACCTTC. This sequence encodes CASSYKQGADYGYTF.

The CDR3 reads CASSISDTQAVAQYF. The DNA of the CDR3 is TGTGCCAGTAGTATATCGGACACCCAAGCGGTGGCCCAGTACTTC. This chain joins TRBV19 and TRBJ2-5; the D gene could be TRBD1 or TRBD2 (5 bases each). V was shortened by 2 bases and J by 9 bases, with 19 bases between the two germline ends. The CDR3 contains 15 residues. The germline gives CDR1 LNHDA, CDR2 SQIVND (reference sequence).

The chain employs TRBV10-1 and TRBJ1-2; D is unclear. Germline V gene sequence: CDR1 WNHNN, CDR2 SYGVQD (reference sequence). The CDR3 sequence is 13 residues long. Between the trimmed V and J ends, which lost 2 bases and 5 bases, there was a span of 9 bases. The CDR3 DNA follows: TGCGCCAGCAGTGAGAACGGCCAATATGGCTACACCTTC. Its protein product is CASSENGQYGYTF.

The chain joins TRBV6-5 to TRBJ2-7; TRBD2 agrees at 14 bases. This CDR3 region has 14 residues. Germline V gene sequence: CDR1 MNHEY, CDR2 SVGAGI. The trim removed 7 bases at V and 2 bases at J, leaving 1 base unmatched. The CDR3 DNA reads as TGTGCCAGCAAGGGACTAGCGGGGGCCTACGAGCAGTACTTC. It specifies CASKGLAGAYEQYF.

This rearrangement joins TRBV7-2 to TRBJ2-2, with 10 bases that match TRBD2. V lost 1 base, J lost 1 base, and 0 bases stayed unmatched. Germline V CDR1 and CDR2: SGHTA, FQGNSA. The CDR3 has 16 amino acids. The CDR3 loop is CASSLGLAGNTGELFF. The CDR3 DNA is TGTGCCAGCAGCTTAGGACTAGCGGGGAACACCGGGGAGCTGTTTTTT.

V usage is TRBV29-1 and J usage is TRBJ2-7; perhaps D is TRBD1 or TRBD2 (5 bases each). The V and J ends lost 4 bases and 2 bases respectively, with 21 bases between them. Germline lookup yields CDR1 SQVTM and CDR2 ANQGSEA. CDR3 size: 16 residues. The CDR3 region is CSVGFRVGGDPYEQYF. CDR3 DNA: TGCAGCGTTGGATTTAGGGTGGGTGGGGACCCCTACGAGCAGTACTTC.

J is TRBJ1-1 and V is TRBV7-9; no clear D gene. The CDR3 sequence is 13 residues long. Per the germline V gene, CDR1 is SEHNR and CDR2 is FQNEAQ (reference sequence). V lost 5 bases, J lost 4 bases, and 11 bases lay in between. The CDR3 bases are TGTGCCAGCAGCCCACAGATGGGCACTGAAGCTTTCTTT. As protein: CASSPQMGTEAFF.

The chain uses TRBV6-1 and TRBJ2-6; TRBD1 might be the D (5 bases). CDR1 and CDR2 (germline): MNHNS, SASEGT. The CDR3 is 17 amino acids. Trimming took 4 bases from V and 0 from J, leaving 13 bases between them. The CDR3 spells CASSVQASASGANVLTF. DNA for the CDR3: TGTGCCAGCAGTGTACAGGCGTCAGCCTCTGGGGCCAACGTCCTGACTTTC.

V usage is TRBV2 and J usage is TRBJ1-2; the D gene is possibly TRBD1 (5 bases). The V gene lost 7 bases and the J gene lost 4 bases, with 13 bases spanning the gap. The CDR3 totals 13 residues. The V gene's germline CDR1 is SNHLY and CDR2 FYNNEI. Written as DNA, the CDR3 is TGTGCCAGCACCCCACAAGGGACCTATGGCTACACCTTC. It translates to CASTPQGTYGYTF. Using reference TRBV2 and TRBJ1-2 for the parts outside the CDR3, the full variable domain is EPEVTQTPSHQVTQMGQEVILRCVPISNHLYFYWYRQILGQKVEFLVSFYNNEISEKSEIFDDQFSVERPDGSNFTLKIRSTKLEDSAMYFCASTPQGTYGYTFGSGTRLTVV.

V and J are TRBV29-1 and TRBJ2-2, with 9 bases matching TRBD1. Per the germline V gene, CDR1 is SQVTM and CDR2 is ANQGSEA. CDR3 length: 15 residues. Trimming took 4 bases from V and 4 from J; bases not matched to a gene: 7. The CDR3 protein is CSVVGQGRGTGELFF. DNA of the CDR3: TGCAGCGTTGTGGGACAGGGTCGAGGCACCGGGGAGCTGTTTTTT.

V usage is TRBV10-1 and J usage is TRBJ1-2; no firm D call. Germline-derived CDR1 and CDR2 are WNHNN and SYGVQD (reference sequence). The CDR3 contains 14 residues. V lost 6 bases, J lost 7 bases, and 18 bases lay in between. The CDR3 nucleotides are TGCGCCAGCAGGCCTGATGTTTACCCCCCTGGCTACACCTTC. Translated, it gives CASRPDVYPPGYTF.

This chain uses TRBV9 with TRBJ2-2; no clear D. This CDR3 region has 13 residues. With 3 bases removed from V and 8 bases from J, the gap between germline ends came to 11 bases. The germline gives CDR1 SGDLS, CDR2 YYNGEE. The CDR3 DNA reads TGTGCCAGCAGCGCCCAGAACTGGGGGGAGCTGTTTTTT. Translated, it gives CASSAQNWGELFF.

The chain joins TRBV5-4 to TRBJ1-5; possibly TRBD1 for D (5 bases). The CDR3 runs to 16 residues. Germline V lookup: CDR1 SGHNT, CDR2 YYREEE (reference sequence). The V gene lost 0 bases and the J gene lost 3 bases, with 13 bases spanning the gap. The CDR3 here is CASSLDGGSANQPQHF. The CDR3 region has the DNA TGTGCCAGCAGCTTGGATGGGGGGTCGGCCAATCAGCCCCAGCATTTT.